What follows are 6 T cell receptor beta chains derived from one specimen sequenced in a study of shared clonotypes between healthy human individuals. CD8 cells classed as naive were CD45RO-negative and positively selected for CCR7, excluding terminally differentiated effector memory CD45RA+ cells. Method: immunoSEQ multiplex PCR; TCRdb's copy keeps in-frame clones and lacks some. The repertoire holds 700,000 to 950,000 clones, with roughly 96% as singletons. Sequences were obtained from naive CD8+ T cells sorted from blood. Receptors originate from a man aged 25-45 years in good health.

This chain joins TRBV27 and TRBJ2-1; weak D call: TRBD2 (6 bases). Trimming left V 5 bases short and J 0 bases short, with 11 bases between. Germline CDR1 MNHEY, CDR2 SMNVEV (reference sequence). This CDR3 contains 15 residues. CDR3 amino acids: CASSPTGSSYNEQFF. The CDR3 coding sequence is TGTGCCAGCAGTCCTACCGGGAGCTCCTACAATGAGCAGTTCTTC.

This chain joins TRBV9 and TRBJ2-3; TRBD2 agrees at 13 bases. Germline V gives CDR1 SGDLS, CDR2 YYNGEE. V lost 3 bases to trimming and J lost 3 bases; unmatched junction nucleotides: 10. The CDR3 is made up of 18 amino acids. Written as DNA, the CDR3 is TGTGCCAGCAGCGGCACTAGCGGGAGGGCCTGGGGGACAGATACGCAGTATTTT. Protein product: CASSGTSGRAWGTDTQYF.

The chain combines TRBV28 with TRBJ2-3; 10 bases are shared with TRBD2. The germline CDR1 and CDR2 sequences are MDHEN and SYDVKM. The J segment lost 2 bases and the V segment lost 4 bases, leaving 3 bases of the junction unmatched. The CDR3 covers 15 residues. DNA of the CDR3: TGTGCCAGCAGTTCGGGACTAGCGTACACAGATACGCAGTATTTT. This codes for CASSSGLAYTDTQYF.

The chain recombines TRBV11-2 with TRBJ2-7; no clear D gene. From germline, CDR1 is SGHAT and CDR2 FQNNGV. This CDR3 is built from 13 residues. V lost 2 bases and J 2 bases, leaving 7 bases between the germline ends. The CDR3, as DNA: TGTGCCAGCAGCTTACTAGGGACCTACGAGCAGTACTTC. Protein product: CASSLLGTYEQYF.

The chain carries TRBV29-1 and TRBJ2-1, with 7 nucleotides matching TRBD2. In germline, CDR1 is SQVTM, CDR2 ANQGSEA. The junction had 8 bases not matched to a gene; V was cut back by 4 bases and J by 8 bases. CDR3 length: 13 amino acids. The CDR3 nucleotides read TGCAGCGTTGGCGTGTTTGGACTAGATGAGCAGTTCTTC. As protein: CSVGVFGLDEQFF.

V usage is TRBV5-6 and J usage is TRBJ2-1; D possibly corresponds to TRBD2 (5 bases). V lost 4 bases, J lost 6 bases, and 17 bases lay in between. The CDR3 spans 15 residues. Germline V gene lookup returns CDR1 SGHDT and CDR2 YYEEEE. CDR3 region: CASSLPARTLNEQFF. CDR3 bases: TGTGCCAGCAGCCTTCCGGCCCGGACTCTCAATGAGCAGTTCTTC. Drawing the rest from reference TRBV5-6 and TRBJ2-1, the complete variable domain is DAGVTQSPTHLIKTRGQQVTLRCSPKSGHDTVSWYQQALGQGPQFIFQYYEEEERQRGNFPDRFSGHQFPNYSSELNVNALLLGDSALYLCASSLPARTLNEQFFGPGTRLTVL.